The next 28 T cell receptor beta chains were all read from a single sample in a study of human T cells and chemical hapten exposure. The time point here: healthy volunteer bleed at 2 weeks. Before extraction, the whole blood was not fractionated, and total RNA was taken from it. Each CDR3 protein is one row after TCRdb ran MiXCR on the RACE reads. There are 130,000 or so distinct CDR3 sequences in the sample; approximately 9.5% occur only once, and 1.5% to 2% lies in the top ten. What was sequenced was whole blood. Receptor source: a male donor in good health. Some clones in this sample may be carry-over from other donors' samples.

The V call is TRBV29-1, the J call TRBJ2-1; D may correspond to TRBD1 or TRBD2 (6 bases each). The CDR3 has 14 amino acids. Trimming removed 4 bases from V and 6 bases from J, with 16 bases in between. Looked up from germline, CDR1 is SQVTM and CDR2 is ANQGSEA. CDR3 protein: CSVVGRGGFNEQFF. The CDR3, as DNA: TGCAGCGTTGTTGGCAGGGGAGGTTTCAATGAGCAGTTCTTC.

This clonotype has a count of ten or more. V usage is TRBV7-9 and J usage is TRBJ2-3, with 10 positions matching TRBD2. Germline-derived CDR1 and CDR2 are SEHNR and FQNEAQ (reference sequence). The V segment lost 4 bases and the J segment 0 bases; nucleotides outside the gene matches: 10. The CDR3 length is 18 residues. The CDR3, as DNA: TGTGCCAGCAGCTCTCCCTATAGCGGGGGGCCTAGCACAGATACGCAGTATTTT. Translating gives CASSSPYSGGPSTDTQYF.

This clonotype was counted a few times. This rearrangement joins TRBV20-1 to TRBJ1-2; D is unclear. This CDR3 region has 13 residues. Looked up from germline, CDR1 is DFQATT and CDR2 is SNEGSKA (reference sequence). Trimming removed 0 bases from V and 6 bases from J, with 11 bases in between. CDR3: CSARDKTEDGYTF. The CDR3 nucleotides are TGCAGTGCTAGAGATAAGACGGAGGATGGCTACACCTTC.

This clonotype has more than one count but fewer than ten. The chain uses TRBV9 and TRBJ1-1; D gene unclear. The V and J ends lost 4 bases and 7 bases respectively, with 11 bases between them. Germline CDR1 and CDR2: SGDLS and YYNGEE. The CDR3 loop spans 12 amino acids. CDR3 amino acids: CASSLIGDEAFF. CDR3 nucleotide sequence: TGTGCCAGCAGCCTCATTGGTGATGAAGCTTTCTTT.

This clonotype was counted many times. This sequence joins TRBV11-2 and TRBJ2-3, with D unresolved. CDR1 and CDR2 from the germline V gene are SGHAT and FQNNGV. Trimming left V 0 bases short and J 0 bases short, with 13 bases between. This CDR3 spans 17 amino acids. The CDR3 loop reads CASSLDGRAWSTDTQYF. CDR3 DNA: TGTGCCAGCAGCTTAGATGGTAGGGCGTGGAGCACAGATACGCAGTATTTT.

The J gene is TRBJ2-5, the V gene TRBV7-2; 15 positions agree with TRBD2. Losses at the gene ends were 2 bases for V and 4 bases for J; bases not matched to a gene: 2. Germline V gives CDR1 SGHTA, CDR2 FQGNSA. This CDR3 contains 16 residues. The CDR3 protein is CASSLRTSGGAETQYF. The CDR3, as DNA: TGTGCCAGCAGCTTAAGGACTAGCGGGGGGGCAGAGACCCAGTACTTC.

This clonotype was recorded at least ten times. The rearrangement links TRBV18 to TRBJ1-1; no definite D call. Trimming stripped 2 bases from V and 5 bases from J, with 6 bases between. This CDR3 spans 12 amino acids. The germline V gene has CDR1 KGHSH and CDR2 LQKENI. The chain's CDR3 is CASSPGRTEAFF. In DNA form, the CDR3 reads TGTGCCAGCTCACCAGGGCGGACTGAAGCTTTCTTT.

This clonotype has a count of ten or more. The CDR3 sequence is CASGSESYEQYF. The CDR3 DNA follows: TGTGCTAGTGGTTCGGAGTCCTACGAGCAGTACTTC. The chain carries TRBV12-5 and TRBJ2-7; no definite D call. From germline, CDR1 is LGHNT and CDR2 FRNRAP. The CDR3 contains 12 residues. V dropped 4 bases and J dropped 1 base, with 5 bases sitting between them.

This clonotype was observed many times. V gene TRBV7-4 combines with J gene TRBJ1-5, with a possible D match to TRBD1 (6 bases). The germline V gene has CDR1 SGHVT and CDR2 SQSDAQ. The CDR3 is 17 amino acids. Trimming left V 0 bases short and J 2 bases short, with 14 bases between. The CDR3 sequence is CASSLATGKYGNQPQHF. The CDR3 DNA follows: TGTGCCAGCAGCTTAGCTACAGGGAAGTACGGCAATCAGCCCCAGCATTTT.

This clonotype was observed many times. V is TRBV7-9 and J is TRBJ2-4, with D uncertain. V shed 5 bases and J shed 0 bases, with 11 bases lying between them. The CDR3 is 15 residues long. Per germline, CDR1 SEHNR and CDR2 FQNEAQ (reference sequence). This CDR3 reads CASSVSETAKNIQYF. The CDR3 bases are TGTGCCAGCAGCGTCTCCGAAACAGCCAAAAACATTCAGTACTTC.

J is TRBJ2-7 and V is TRBV29-1, with D tentatively TRBD2 (6 bases). V lost 1 base and J 7 bases, leaving 14 bases between the germline ends. The germline V gene has CDR1 SQVTM and CDR2 ANQGSEA. This CDR3 region has 13 residues. This CDR3 reads CSVEGRAGREQYF. DNA for the CDR3: TGCAGCGTTGAAGGGCGGGCGGGGCGGGAGCAGTACTTC.

The sample holds a few counts of this clonotype. The chain links TRBV5-4 to TRBJ2-5; 9 bases fit TRBD2. V dropped 5 bases and J dropped 4; count of bases not matched to a gene: 9. The germline gives CDR1 SGHNT, CDR2 YYREEE (reference sequence). CDR3 length: 15 amino acids. The CDR3 coding sequence is TGTGCCAGCAGACCCCTAGCGGGGACGCGAGAGACCCAGTACTTC. Its translation is CASRPLAGTRETQYF.

This clonotype was seen only a few times. This chain uses TRBV6-9 with TRBJ2-2; TRBD2 matches at 8 bases. Trimming cost V 4 bases and J 9 bases; bases outside gene matches: 13. Germline-derived CDR1 and CDR2 are MNHGY and SVAAGI. The CDR3 sequence is 16 residues long. The CDR3 bases are TGTGCCAGCAGTTTAGAAGATTGGCGGGAGGACCGGGAGCTGTTTTTT. Translation: CASSLEDWREDRELFF.

This clonotype appeared many times. The J gene is TRBJ1-2, the V gene TRBV27, with 8 positions matching TRBD1. The CDR3 runs to 15 residues. CDR1 MNHEY and CDR2 SMNVEV come from the germline V gene (reference sequence). V lost 6 bases and J lost 3; bases outside the gene matches: 9. The CDR3 loop reads CASRPRTGNYYGYTF. The CDR3 DNA follows: TGTGCCAGCAGGCCTCGGACAGGGAATTACTATGGCTACACCTTC.

This clonotype has more than one count but fewer than ten. This chain links TRBV29-1 with TRBJ2-3, with D possibly being TRBD2 (5 bases). V was shortened by 4 bases and J by 2 bases, with 10 bases between the two germline ends. Germline lookup yields CDR1 SQVTM and CDR2 ANQGSEA. This CDR3 is built from 13 residues. The DNA of the CDR3 is TGCAGCGTTGCGGGAAGGATCACAGATACGCAGTATTTT. This encodes CSVAGRITDTQYF.

This clonotype was seen ten or more times. V usage is TRBV27 and J usage is TRBJ2-2; no clear D gene. V lost 2 bases, J lost 3 bases, and 4 bases lay in between. The CDR3 consists of 13 residues. Germline V gene data show CDR1 as MNHEY and CDR2 as SMNVEV (reference sequence). CDR3 nucleotides: TGTGCCAGCAGTTTACAGGACACCGGGGAGCTGTTTTTT. Protein sequence: CASSLQDTGELFF.

This clonotype has at least ten counts. This chain links TRBV12-3 or TRBV12-4 with TRBJ1-4, with D perhaps matching TRBD1 (6 bases). The ends were cut back, 6 bases at V and 7 bases at J, with 18 bases in the middle. The CDR3 consists of 15 residues. CDR3 nucleotide sequence: TGTGCCAGCAGCCCCTGGGGGGGCAAGGGTGAAAAACTGTTTTTT. It translates to CASSPWGGKGEKLFF.

Written as DNA, the CDR3 is TGTGCCAGCAGCTTGGACGAGGGATCCCACTACGAGCAGTACTTC. Translated: CASSLDEGSHYEQYF. V and J are TRBV7-9 and TRBJ2-7; possible D gene TRBD2, 5 bases. CDR3 size: 15 residues. Germline-derived CDR1 and CDR2 are SEHNR and FQNEAQ (reference sequence). Trimming shortened V by 3 bases and J by 3 bases, and 15 bases separated the two germline ends.

The chain carries TRBV7-9 and TRBJ2-6, with a possible D match to TRBD1 (5 bases). The germline V and J ends were trimmed by 4 bases and 2 bases, with 12 bases remaining between them. This CDR3 spans 16 amino acids. Germline values: CDR1 SEHNR, CDR2 FQNEAQ (reference sequence). As DNA, the CDR3 is TGTGCCAGCAGCTCATTTAGGGGTCCTGGGGCCAACGTCCTGACTTTC. This sequence encodes CASSSFRGPGANVLTF.

The chain uses TRBV19 and TRBJ1-5; no definite D call. The V and J ends lost 7 bases and 0 bases respectively, with 13 bases between them. Per germline, CDR1 LNHDA and CDR2 SQIVND (reference sequence). This CDR3 contains 15 residues. CDR3: CASTAGTYSNQPQHF. Here the CDR3 DNA reads TGTGCCAGTACGGCAGGAACTTATAGCAATCAGCCCCAGCATTTT.

The chain has TRBV10-2 and TRBJ2-1; perhaps TRBD2 as D (6 bases). Germline CDR1 reads WSHSY; CDR2 reads SAAADI. The CDR3 is made up of 15 amino acids. V was shortened by 4 bases and J by 5 bases, with 15 bases between the two germline ends. The CDR3 spells CASSVGRESHNEQFF. CDR3 in DNA: TGCGCCAGCAGTGTGGGGCGGGAATCACACAATGAGCAGTTCTTC.

This clonotype was counted many times. The chain employs TRBV4-3 and TRBJ1-2; D ambiguous. This CDR3 is built from 12 residues. V was trimmed by 2 bases and J by 7 bases, leaving 8 bases between them. CDR1 LGHNA and CDR2 YSLEER come from the germline V gene. In DNA, the CDR3 is TGCGCCAGCAGCCAACAATCCGGTGGCTACACCTTC. Translation gives CASSQQSGGYTF.

In this sample, this clonotype turned up many times. V is TRBV18 and J is TRBJ2-7; 7 bases line up with TRBD1. Germline V gives CDR1 KGHSH, CDR2 LQKENI. V lost 3 bases, J lost 0 bases, and 8 bases stayed unmatched. CDR3 length: 16 amino acids. The CDR3 region has the DNA TGTGCCAGCTCACCTATGGTGGGGACAGCCTCCTACGAGCAGTACTTC. This sequence encodes CASSPMVGTASYEQYF. Full variable domain (rest looked up from reference TRBV18 and TRBJ2-7): NAGVMQNPRHLVRRRGQEARLRCSPMKGHSHVYWYRQLPEEGLKFMVYLQKENIIDESGMPKERFSAEFPKEGPSILRIQQVVRGDSAAYFCASSPMVGTASYEQYFGPGTRLTVT.

This rearrangement joins TRBV7-6 to TRBJ2-5; maybe TRBD1 (6 bases). Per germline, CDR1 SGHVS and CDR2 FNYEAQ. The length of the CDR3 is 14 residues. Trimming removed 6 bases from V and 3 bases from J, with 14 bases in between. Here the CDR3 DNA reads TGTGCCAGCAGACACCGACAGGTCGAAGAGACCCAGTACTTC. It specifies CASRHRQVEETQYF.

This chain joins TRBV2 and TRBJ2-5; no definite D call. CDR1 and CDR2 from the germline V gene are SNHLY and FYNNEI. The CDR3 is made up of 12 amino acids. The V gene lost 5 bases and the J gene lost 3 bases, with 7 bases spanning the gap. CDR3 in amino acids: CASSSAEETQYF. Here the CDR3 DNA reads TGTGCCAGCAGTTCAGCCGAAGAGACCCAGTACTTC.

This clonotype was found many times. The chain combines TRBV10-2 with TRBJ2-2, with 14 bases that match TRBD2. Germline loops: CDR1 WSHSY, CDR2 SAAADI. V shed 2 bases, J shed 4 bases, and the junction held 9 bases outside the gene matches. The CDR3 is 19 residues long. The CDR3 loop is CASSERGLAGVGVTGELFF. DNA for the CDR3: TGCGCCAGCAGTGAGCGGGGACTAGCGGGAGTCGGCGTCACCGGGGAGCTGTTTTTT.

Ten or more counts support this clonotype. The chain joins TRBV18 to TRBJ1-3, with D unresolved. Per the germline V gene, CDR1 is KGHSH and CDR2 is LQKENI. The germline V and J ends were trimmed by 2 bases and 4 bases, with 15 bases remaining between them. The CDR3 totals 16 residues. The CDR3 sequence is CASSPEISGVGNTIYF. CDR3 nucleotides: TGTGCCAGCTCACCAGAAATATCGGGCGTCGGAAACACCATATATTTT.

Ten or more counts support this clonotype. The rearrangement joins TRBV20-1 to TRBJ2-7; 7 nucleotides align to TRBD2. CDR3 length equals 16 residues. The V and J ends lost 0 bases and 3 bases, in that order; junction bases with no gene match: 11. Germline V gene lookup returns CDR1 DFQATT and CDR2 SNEGSKA (reference sequence). CDR3 in DNA: TGCAGTGCTAGAGATCTGTCGGCTAGCGGCATCTACGAGCAGTACTTC. Translated, it gives CSARDLSASGIYEQYF.